This T cell receptor (beta chain) was found in a study of T cell repertoires in cytomegalovirus infection. Study-level points and caveats: Cumulative public TCR beta family frequency identified carriers of CMV plus the relevant HLA.

TCRdb analysed the reads with MiXCR anew, one entry per CDR3 protein. Of under 800,000 distinct CDR3 sequences in the sample, 20% to 25% are singletons; the top ten hold roughly 8%. The trim removed 4 bases at V and 5 bases at J, leaving 10 bases unmatched. The CDR3 loop spans 17 amino acids. A remark on this clonotype: As yet, its antigen is unknown.

V gene TRBV12-3 or TRBV12-4 combines with J gene TRBJ2-1; 11 bases line up with TRBD2. The sequencing input was CD8+ T cells from PBMCs. The TCR was taken from a human donor in good health (CMV status not recorded). Some clones in this sample may be carry-over from other donors' samples. The CDR3 here is CASSSLLSGGEDNEQFF. The CDR3 nucleotides read TGTGCCAGCAGTTCCCTGCTTAGCGGGGGGGAAGACAATGAGCAGTTCTTC.